This T cell receptor (beta chain) was sequenced in a study of cytomegalovirus exposure and HLA in healthy donors. This clone has more than one count but fewer than ten. Its antigen is not known. PCR amplification relied on 60 Vbeta primers (plus 13 Jbeta primers). TCRdb keeps only in-frame clones here, not all; method: immunoSEQ multiplex PCR. The profile shows roughly 120,000 clones, around 78% of them singletons. There are 12 residues in the CDR3. V shed 8 bases and J shed 5 bases, with 12 bases lying between them. Germline CDR1 SGHTA, CDR2 FQGNSA. Healthy donors of bone marrow made up the group. Study-wide results and caveats: Certain indistinguishable V segments, among them TRBV6-2 and TRBV6-3, were excluded.

The gene calls are TRBV7-2 and TRBJ2-5; D gene unclear. Source material: PBMCs. The clonotype comes from a middle-aged man in good health and CMV-seronegative. The CDR3 reads CASGTTQETQYF. For the CDR3, the DNA is TGTGCCAGCGGAACTACCCAGGAGACCCAGTACTTC.